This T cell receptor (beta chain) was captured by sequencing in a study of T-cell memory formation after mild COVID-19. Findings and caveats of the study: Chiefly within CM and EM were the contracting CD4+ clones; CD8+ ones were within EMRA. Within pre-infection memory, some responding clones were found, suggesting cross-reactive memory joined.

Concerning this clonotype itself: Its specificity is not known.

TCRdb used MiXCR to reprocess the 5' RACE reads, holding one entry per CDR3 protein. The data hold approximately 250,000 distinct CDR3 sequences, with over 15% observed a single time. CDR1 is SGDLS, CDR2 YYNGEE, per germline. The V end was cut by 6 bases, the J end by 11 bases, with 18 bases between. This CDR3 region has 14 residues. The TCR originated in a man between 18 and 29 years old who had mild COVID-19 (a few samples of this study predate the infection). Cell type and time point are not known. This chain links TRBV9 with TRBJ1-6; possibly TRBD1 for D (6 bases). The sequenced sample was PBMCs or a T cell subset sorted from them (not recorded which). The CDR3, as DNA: TGTGCCAGCAACGGGGGGCCCCTGTGGACACCCCTCCACTTT. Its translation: CASNGGPLWTPLHF.